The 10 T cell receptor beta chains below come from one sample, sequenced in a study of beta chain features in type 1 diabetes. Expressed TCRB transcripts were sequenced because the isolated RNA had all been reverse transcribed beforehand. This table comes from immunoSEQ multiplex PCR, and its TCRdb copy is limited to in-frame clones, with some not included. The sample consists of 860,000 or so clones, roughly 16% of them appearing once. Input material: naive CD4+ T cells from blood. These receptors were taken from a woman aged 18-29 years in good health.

CDR3 coding DNA: TGTGCCAGCACAAGGATCACGAAGGCCGAGCAGTACTTC. As protein: CASTRITKAEQYF. The chain couples TRBV28 to TRBJ2-7; D is undetermined. Trimming took off 7 bases at V and 6 bases at J, with 16 bases between the two ends. This CDR3 has 13 amino acids. Germline V gene sequence: CDR1 MDHEN, CDR2 SYDVKM.

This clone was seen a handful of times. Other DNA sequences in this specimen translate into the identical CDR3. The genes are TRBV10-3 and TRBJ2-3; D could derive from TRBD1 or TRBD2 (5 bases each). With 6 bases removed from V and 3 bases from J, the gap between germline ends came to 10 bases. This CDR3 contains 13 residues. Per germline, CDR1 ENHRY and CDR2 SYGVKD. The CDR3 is CAIRGTETDTQYF. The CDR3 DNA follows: TGTGCCATCAGGGGGACGGAGACAGATACGCAGTATTTT.

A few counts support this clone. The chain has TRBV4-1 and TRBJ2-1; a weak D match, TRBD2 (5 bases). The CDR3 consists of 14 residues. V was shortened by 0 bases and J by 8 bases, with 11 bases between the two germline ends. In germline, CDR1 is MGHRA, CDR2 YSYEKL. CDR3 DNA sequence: TGCGCCAGCAGCCAAGATTGGCTAGCCCATGAGCAGTTCTTC. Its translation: CASSQDWLAHEQFF.

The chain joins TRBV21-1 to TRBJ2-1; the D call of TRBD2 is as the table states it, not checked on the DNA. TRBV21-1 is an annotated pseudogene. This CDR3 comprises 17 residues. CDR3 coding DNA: TGTGCCAGCAGCTTCGGACTAGCGGGCAGCTCCTACAATGAGCAGTTCTTC. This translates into CASSFGLAGSSYNEQFF.

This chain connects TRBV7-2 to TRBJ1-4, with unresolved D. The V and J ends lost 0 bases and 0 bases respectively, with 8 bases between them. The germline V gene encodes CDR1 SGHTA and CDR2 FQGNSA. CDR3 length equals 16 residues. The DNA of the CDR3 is TGTGCCAGCAGCTTAGCCCGTGGGGCAACTAATGAAAAACTGTTTTTT. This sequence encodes CASSLARGATNEKLFF.

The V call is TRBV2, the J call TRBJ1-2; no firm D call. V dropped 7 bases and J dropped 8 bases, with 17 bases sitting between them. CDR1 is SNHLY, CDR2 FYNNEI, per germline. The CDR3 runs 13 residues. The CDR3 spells CASKVIHSSGYTF. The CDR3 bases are TGTGCCAGCAAAGTAATCCATAGTTCGGGCTACACCTTC.

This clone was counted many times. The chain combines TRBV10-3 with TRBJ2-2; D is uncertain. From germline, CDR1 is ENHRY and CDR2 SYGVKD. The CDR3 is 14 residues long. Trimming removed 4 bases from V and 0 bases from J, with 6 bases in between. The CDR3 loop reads CAISGSSNTGELFF. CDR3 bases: TGTGCCATCAGTGGATCCTCGAACACCGGGGAGCTGTTTTTT.

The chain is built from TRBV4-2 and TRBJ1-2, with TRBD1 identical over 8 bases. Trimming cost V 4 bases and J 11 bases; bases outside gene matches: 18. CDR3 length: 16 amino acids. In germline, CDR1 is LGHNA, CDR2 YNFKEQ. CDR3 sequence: CASSRRDRLRDHLYTF. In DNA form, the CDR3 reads TGTGCCAGCAGCCGTAGGGACAGGCTAAGAGATCACCTATACACCTTC.

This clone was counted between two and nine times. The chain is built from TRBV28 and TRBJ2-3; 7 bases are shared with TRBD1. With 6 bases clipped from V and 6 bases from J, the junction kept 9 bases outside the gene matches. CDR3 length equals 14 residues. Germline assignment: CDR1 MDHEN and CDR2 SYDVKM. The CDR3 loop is CASRSGTATDTQYF. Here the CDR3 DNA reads TGTGCCAGCAGATCCGGGACAGCTACTGATACGCAGTATTTT.

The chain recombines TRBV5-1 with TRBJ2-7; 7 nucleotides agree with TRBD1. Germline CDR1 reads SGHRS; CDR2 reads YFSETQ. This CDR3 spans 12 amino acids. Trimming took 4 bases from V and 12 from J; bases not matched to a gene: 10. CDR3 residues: CASSLEDRVRYF. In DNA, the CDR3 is TGCGCCAGCAGCCTGGAAGACAGGGTAAGGTACTTC. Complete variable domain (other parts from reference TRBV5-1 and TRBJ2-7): KAGVTQTPRYLIKTRGQQVTLSCSPISGHRSVSWYQQTPGQGLQFLFEYFSETQRNKGNFPGRFSGRQFSNSRSEMNVSTLELGDSALYLCASSLEDRVRYFGPGTRLTVT.